This is a list of T cell receptor beta chains from one sample in a study of OX40 agonist ivuxolimab in advanced cancers. Measured with immunoSEQ multiplex PCR; TCRdb has only the in-frame clones, and not every one. The profile shows 73,000 or so clones, approximately 86% of them singletons. The sample here was CD4+ or CD8+ T cells sorted from blood, taken in a trial of the OX40 agonist ivuxolimab. The receptors stem from an adult with an advanced solid tumor such as melanoma, head and neck, liver or kidney cancer. CDR3s include the opening cysteine and the closing phenylalanine or tryptophan. The D gene is left open where the match is weak. Not all rows give a size; the values are once, few, many and, for expanded clones, a class.

>-|TRBJ1-6|TRBV5-4|-
TGTGCCAGCAGCCCTTTCGGGACGGACAATTCACCCCTCCACTTT
CASSPFGTDNSPLHF
>-|TRBJ2-3|TRBV9|TRBD2
TGTGCCAGCAGCGACCGAGCGGGGGAGGCCGGAGATACGCAGTATTTT
CASSDRAGEAGDTQYF
>once|TRBJ2-3|TRBV15|-
TGTGCCACCAGCAGAGAGCAGCCCCGGGCAGATACGCAGTATTTT
CATSREQPRADTQYF
>-|TRBJ2-2|TRBV6-5|-
TGTGCCACCCAGGGGCGGACGAACACCGGGGAGCTGTTTTTT
CATQGRTNTGELFF
>-|TRBJ1-1|TRBV7-9|-
TGTGCCAGCAGCTTACCTGGGACGGTCACTGAAGCTTTCTTT
CASSLPGTVTEAFF
>-|TRBJ2-2|TRBV7-9|-
TGTGCCAGCACTAGGCTAGCGCCACGATCAGGGACCGGGGAGCTGTTTTTT
CASTRLAPRSGTGELFF
>-|TRBJ2-3|TRBV5-4|-
TGTGCCAGCAGCCCGCGGGGGCGCGGCACAGATACGCAGTATTTT
CASSPRGRGTDTQYF
>once|TRBJ2-1|TRBV28|TRBD2
TGTGCCAGCTCTGGGGGGAGCGGGAGCTACAATGAGCAGTTCTTC
CASSGGSGSYNEQFF
>-|TRBJ1-6|TRBV7-9|-
TGTGCCAGCAGCTTAATTACGGTCACGGGTTCACCCCTCCACTTT
CASSLITVTGSPLHF
>-|TRBJ2-1|TRBV5-1|-
TGCGCCAGCAGCTTGGGATCTTACAATGAGCAGTTCTTC
CASSLGSYNEQFF
>few|TRBJ1-5|TRBV14|-
TGTGCCAGCAGCCAAGCCGGGGACCTACCCCAGCATTTT
CASSQAGDLPQHF
>-|TRBJ2-7|TRBV19|TRBD2
TGTGCCAGTAGTATAACCCCCAGCGGGGAATCCTACGAGCAGTACTTC
CASSITPSGESYEQYF
>-|TRBJ2-3|TRBV7-3|-
TGTGCCAGCAGCCCCGGGACTGCAGATACGCAGTATTTT
CASSPGTADTQYF
>-|TRBJ1-5|TRBV6-6|-
TGTGCCAGCAGAGGACAAAATAGCAATCAGCCCCAGCATTTT
CASRGQNSNQPQHF
>-|TRBJ2-3|TRBV5-4|TRBD2
TGTGCCAGCAGCAGACCGGGTAGCGGGGCCTCAGATACGCAGTATTTT
CASSRPGSGASDTQYF
>once|TRBJ1-2|TRBV30|TRBD1
TGTGCCTGGAACTTTGACAGGGGGCGAGGCTACACCTTC
CAWNFDRGRGYTF
>-|TRBJ1-1|TRBV2|-
TGTGCCAGCAGTGTTGTGGGGACTGAAGCTTTCTTT
CASSVVGTEAFF
>-|TRBJ2-1|TRBV11-2|-
TGTGCCAGCAGCTTAGATTTTGAATACTATGAGCAGTTCTTC
CASSLDFEYYEQFF
>-|TRBJ1-2|TRBV9|TRBD1
TGTGCCAGCAGCCGACAGGGTAACTATGGCTACACCTTC
CASSRQGNYGYTF
>once|TRBJ2-1|TRBV5-1|TRBD2
TGCGCCAGCAGCTTGGGACTAGCGGGAGGAAGCAATGAGCAGTTCTTC
CASSLGLAGGSNEQFF
>-|TRBJ2-3|TRBV4-1|TRBD2
TGCGCCAGCAGCCAACGACTAGCGGGAAGCACAGATACGCAGTATTTT
CASSQRLAGSTDTQYF
>-|TRBJ2-6|TRBV7-8|-
TGTGCCAGCAGCTTAAGCGGCTTCTCTGGGGCCAACGTCCTGACTTTC
CASSLSGFSGANVLTF
>-|TRBJ2-3|TRBV6-4|-
TGTGCCAGCAGTCGAAATGGCGTCACAGATACGCAGTATTTT
CASSRNGVTDTQYF
>-|TRBJ2-3|TRBV2|-
TGTGCCAGCAGTGAGGTAGATACGCAGTATTTT
CASSEVDTQYF
>once|TRBJ1-2|TRBV7-9|-
TGTGCCAGCAGCTCCACCGGCTCAAGGGGCTACACCTTC
CASSSTGSRGYTF
>-|TRBJ2-7|TRBV12-5|-
TGTGCTAGTGGTTTGTCAGGGGCCTACGAGCAGTACTTC
CASGLSGAYEQYF
>-|TRBJ2-5|TRBV4-1|-
TGCGCCAGCAGCCAAGATCTCCGGGGACGCGAGACCCAGTACTTC
CASSQDLRGRETQYF
>once|TRBJ1-1|TRBV19|-
TGTGCCAGTAGTATCCCCATTGGGACTGAAGCTTTCTTT
CASSIPIGTEAFF